This TCR beta chain was sequenced in a study of cytomegalovirus exposure and HLA in healthy donors. 60 Vbeta and 13 Jbeta primers were used in PCR. The table came from immunoSEQ multiplex PCR; TCRdb's copy has only in-frame clones and leaves some out. This table lists some 110,000 clones. Study findings and constraints: The authors later found TCR association rates varying by HLA locus, with DRB1 most and HLA-C fewest.

A word on this clone: The antigen remains unidentified.

Germline V gives CDR1 MNHNY, CDR2 SVGAGI (reference sequence). With V trimmed by 5 bases and J by 3 bases, 5 bases remained unmatched. This CDR3 has 14 residues. This chain joins TRBV6-6 and TRBJ2-3; 7 nucleotides match TRBD2. The specimen was PBMCs. This TCR was recovered from a man aged 18 to 30 in good health and CMV-seronegative. DNA for the CDR3: TGTGCCAGCAGTAACACGGGAGGAACAGATACGCAGTATTTT. It yields the protein CASSNTGGTDTQYF.